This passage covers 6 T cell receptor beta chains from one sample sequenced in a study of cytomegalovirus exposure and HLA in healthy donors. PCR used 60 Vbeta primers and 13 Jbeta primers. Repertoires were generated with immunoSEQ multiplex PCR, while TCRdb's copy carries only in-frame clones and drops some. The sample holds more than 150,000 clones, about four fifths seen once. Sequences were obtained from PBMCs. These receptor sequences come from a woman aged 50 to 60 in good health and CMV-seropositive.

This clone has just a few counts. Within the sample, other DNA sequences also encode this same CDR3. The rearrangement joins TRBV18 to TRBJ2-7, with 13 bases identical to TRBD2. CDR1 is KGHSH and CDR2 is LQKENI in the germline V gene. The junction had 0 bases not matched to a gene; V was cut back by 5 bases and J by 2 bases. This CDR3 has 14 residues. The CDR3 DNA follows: TGTGCCAGCTCAGGGACTAGCGGGGCCTACGAGCAGTACTTC. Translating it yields CASSGTSGAYEQYF.

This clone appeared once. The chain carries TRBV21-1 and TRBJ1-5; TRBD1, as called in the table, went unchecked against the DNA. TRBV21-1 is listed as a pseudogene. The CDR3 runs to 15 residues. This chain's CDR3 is CASSKAPQSNTPQHF. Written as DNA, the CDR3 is TGTGCCAGCAGCAAAGCGCCCCAGTCAAATACGCCCCAGCATTTT.

The CDR3 here is CASSERRANTGELFF. Written as DNA, the CDR3 is TGTGCCAGCAGTGAACGTCGAGCTAACACCGGGGAGCTGTTTTTT. The V and J genes are TRBV2 and TRBJ2-2; D is uncertain. Trimming removed 2 bases at V and 2 bases at J, with 9 bases between. The CDR3 length is 15 residues. Germline CDR1 is SNHLY and CDR2 is FYNNEI.

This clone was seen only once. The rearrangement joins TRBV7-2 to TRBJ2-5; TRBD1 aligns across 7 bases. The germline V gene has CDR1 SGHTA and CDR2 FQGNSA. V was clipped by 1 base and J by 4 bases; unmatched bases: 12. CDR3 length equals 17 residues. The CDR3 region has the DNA TGTGCCAGCAGCTTAGGCCGTTTCCAGGGGGTAGGAGAGACCCAGTACTTC. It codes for CASSLGRFQGVGETQYF.

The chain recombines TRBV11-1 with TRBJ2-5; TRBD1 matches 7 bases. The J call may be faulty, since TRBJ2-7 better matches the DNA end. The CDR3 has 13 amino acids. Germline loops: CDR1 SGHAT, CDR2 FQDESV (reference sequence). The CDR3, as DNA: TGTGCCAGCAGCTGGACAGGAAACTACGAGCAGTACTTC. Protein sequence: CASSWTGNYEQYF.

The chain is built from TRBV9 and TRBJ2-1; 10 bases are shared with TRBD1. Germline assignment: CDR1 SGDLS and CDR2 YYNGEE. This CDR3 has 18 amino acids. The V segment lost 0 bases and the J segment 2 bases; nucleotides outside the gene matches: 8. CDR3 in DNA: TGTGCCAGCAGCGTAGATCCGACCGGGACAGGGGCCTACAATGAGCAGTTCTTC. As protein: CASSVDPTGTGAYNEQFF. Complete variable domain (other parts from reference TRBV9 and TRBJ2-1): DSGVTQTPKHLITATGQRVTLRCSPRSGDLSVYWYQQSLDQGLQFLIQYYNGEERAKGNILERFSAQQFPDLHSELNLSSLELGDSALYFCASSVDPTGTGAYNEQFFGPGTRLTVL.